These 10 T cell receptor beta chains came from one sample sequenced in a study of blood T cells in healthy people across ages. Using a J-beta primer mix together with a sample-barcoded 5' primer, a second PCR was run for roughly 7 to 12 cycles. TCRdb reanalysed the 5' RACE reads using MiXCR and keeps one entry per CDR3 protein. Among roughly 1,800,000 distinct CDR3 sequences listed, less than 50% were seen once. The sequenced material came from blood. These receptors all stem from a woman aged 40 to 50 in good health.

The rearrangement uses TRBV27 and TRBJ2-2, with 10 bases aligning to TRBD1. Germline V lookup: CDR1 MNHEY, CDR2 SMNVEV (reference sequence). The CDR3 extends over 16 amino acids. Trimming cost V 5 bases and J 1 base; bases outside gene matches: 4. CDR3 in amino acids: CASSHDRGRNTGELFF. The CDR3 nucleotides are TGTGCCAGCAGTCACGACAGGGGGCGGAACACCGGGGAGCTGTTTTTT.

The gene calls are TRBV4-1 and TRBJ2-1; D could derive from TRBD1 or TRBD2 (5 bases each). The CDR3 length is 13 residues. From germline, CDR1 is MGHRA and CDR2 YSYEKL. The V end lost 4 bases, the J end lost 8 bases, and 12 bases lay between the germline ends. CDR3 nucleotides: TGCGCCAGCAGCCTGATGGGGGTGGATGAGCAGTTCTTC. Translation gives CASSLMGVDEQFF.

There are a few counts of this clonotype. The chain links TRBV5-1 to TRBJ2-5; either TRBD1 or TRBD2 may fit D (5 bases each). V gave up 3 bases and J gave up 2 bases, with 11 bases separating them. The CDR3 spans 14 residues. CDR1 and CDR2 (germline): SGHRS, YFSETQ. The CDR3 bases are TGCGCCAGCAGCTATCCGGGACCTCAAGAGACCCAGTACTTC. Translating gives CASSYPGPQETQYF.

The table lists this clonotype with a few counts. This chain connects TRBV15 to TRBJ2-3, with D perhaps given as TRBD1 or TRBD2 (5 bases each). In germline, CDR1 is LNHNV, CDR2 YYDKDF (reference sequence). Trimming stripped 0 bases from V and 0 bases from J, with 13 bases between. The CDR3 covers 17 residues. In DNA form, the CDR3 reads TGTGCCACCAGCAGAGATCCTCCGGGACGGAGCACAGATACGCAGTATTTT. This translates into CATSRDPPGRSTDTQYF.

V is TRBV18 and J is TRBJ1-6; no firm D call. The CDR3 sequence is 12 residues long. CDR1 and CDR2 from the germline V gene are KGHSH and LQKENI. Trimming removed 1 base at V and 10 bases at J, with 5 bases between. This chain's CDR3 is CASSPQASPLHF. As DNA, the CDR3 is TGTGCCAGCTCACCACAAGCCTCACCCCTCCACTTT.

This clonotype turned up a few times. This chain links TRBV10-2 with TRBJ2-5, with TRBD1 identical over 9 bases. Trimming cost V 0 bases and J 2 bases; bases outside gene matches: 4. The CDR3 consists of 16 residues. Germline V gene data show CDR1 as WSHSY and CDR2 as SAAADI. The CDR3 spells CASSESWTGVQETQYF. The CDR3 DNA follows: TGCGCCAGCAGTGAGTCTTGGACAGGGGTTCAAGAGACCCAGTACTTC.

This CDR3 reads CASSYSASGTEQFF. DNA for the CDR3: TGTGCCAGCAGTTACTCGGCTAGCGGGACTGAGCAGTTCTTC. The chain combines TRBV6-5 with TRBJ2-1; 9 nucleotides match TRBD2. In germline, CDR1 is MNHEY, CDR2 SVGAGI. V lost 0 bases to trimming and J lost 9 bases; unmatched junction nucleotides: 3. The CDR3 consists of 14 residues.

V gene TRBV7-9 combines with J gene TRBJ1-1; a weak D match, TRBD1 (5 bases). This CDR3 spans 14 amino acids. Germline values: CDR1 SEHNR, CDR2 FQNEAQ (reference sequence). With 4 bases removed from V and 2 bases from J, the gap between germline ends came to 11 bases. The CDR3 spells CASSSPWTNTEAFF. In DNA form, the CDR3 reads TGTGCCAGCAGCTCCCCCTGGACAAACACTGAAGCTTTCTTT. The whole variable domain, filled in from reference TRBV7-9 and TRBJ1-1, reads DTGVSQNPRHKITKRGQNVTFRCDPISEHNRLYWYRQTLGQGPEFLTYFQNEAQLEKSRLLSDRFSAERPKGSFSTLEIQRTEQGDSAMYLCASSSPWTNTEAFFGQGTRLTVV.

This clonotype was found a few times. This chain links TRBV7-2 with TRBJ2-1; 12 bases map to TRBD2. CDR1 and CDR2 from the germline V gene are SGHTA and FQGNSA. This CDR3 is 16 amino acids long. Trimming at V came to 5 bases and at J to 5 bases, leaving 7 bases not matched to a gene. CDR3 amino acids: CASSRTWTSGNNEQFF. CDR3 bases: TGTGCCAGCAGCCGAACCTGGACTAGCGGGAACAATGAGCAGTTCTTC.

Notes on this clonotype: A junction end diverges from the germline sequence, so it may reflect a read error. This chain joins TRBV30 and TRBJ2-5; TRBD2 aligns across 7 bases. Germline V lookup: CDR1 GTSNPN, CDR2 SVGIG (reference sequence). The CDR3 spans 15 residues. The CDR3 DNA is TGTGTCTGGAGTGTATCAAGCGGGGTGATGGAGACCCAGTACTTC. Encoded protein: CVWSVSSGVMETQYF.